These 29 T cell receptor beta chains were all obtained from the same sample, sequenced in a study of shared clonotypes between healthy human individuals. Sequencing was performed with immunoSEQ multiplex PCR; in TCRdb, only in-frame clones are kept and a portion is missing. The sample lists 2 million to 3 million clones; around nine tenths were seen once. Sequences were obtained from naive CD4+ T cells sorted from blood. Indicated subset: CD45RA+ positively selected. These TCRs come from a man between 18 and 29 years old in good health.

This rearrangement joins TRBV7-2 to TRBJ2-2; D is possibly TRBD1 (5 bases). Germline lookup yields CDR1 SGHTA and CDR2 FQGNSA. Trimming shortened V by 5 bases and J by 6 bases, and 13 bases separated the two germline ends. This CDR3 spans 14 amino acids. The CDR3 nucleotides read TGTGCCAGCAGCCCGCACAGGATATCCGGGGAGCTGTTTTTT. Translation: CASSPHRISGELFF. The variable domain in full, completed from reference TRBV7-2 and TRBJ2-2, reads GAGVSQSPSNKVTEKGKDVELRCDPISGHTALYWYRQSLGQGLEFLIYFQGNSAPDKSGLPSDRFSAERTGGSVSTLTIQRTQQEDSAVYLCASSPHRISGELFFGEGSRLTVL.

The chain recombines TRBV15 with TRBJ2-5; tentatively, D is TRBD1 (5 bases). V gave up 3 bases and J gave up 0 bases, with 17 bases separating them. In germline, CDR1 is LNHNV, CDR2 YYDKDF (reference sequence). The CDR3 is 17 residues long. The CDR3 bases are TGTGCCACCAGCAGCCCCCCTTCGGCAGGGCACCAAGAGACCCAGTACTTC. Protein sequence: CATSSPPSAGHQETQYF. The entire variable domain, with the rest obtained from reference TRBV15 and TRBJ2-5, is as follows: DAMVIQNPRYQVTQFGKPVTLSCSQTLNHNVMYWYQQKSSQAPKLLFHYYDKDFNNEADTPDNFQSRRPNTSFCFLDIRSPGLGDTAMYLCATSSPPSAGHQETQYFGPGTRLLVL.

The CDR3 spells CASSPGQGGDQPQHF. DNA of the CDR3: TGTGCCAGCAGCCCGGGACAGGGGGGTGACCAGCCCCAGCATTTT. The genes are TRBV7-9 and TRBJ1-5; TRBD1 matches at 11 bases. Trimming cost V 5 bases and J 7 bases; bases outside gene matches: 7. CDR1 is SEHNR and CDR2 is FQNEAQ in the germline V gene (reference sequence). CDR3 length equals 15 residues. Full variable domain (outside the CDR3, taken from reference TRBV7-9 and TRBJ1-5): DTGVSQNPRHKITKRGQNVTFRCDPISEHNRLYWYRQTLGQGPEFLTYFQNEAQLEKSRLLSDRFSAERPKGSFSTLEIQRTEQGDSAMYLCASSPGQGGDQPQHFGDGTRLSIL.

This clone was observed once. This chain uses TRBV30 with TRBJ2-1; TRBD2 might be the D (5 bases). The CDR3 runs 16 residues. Trimming cost V 0 bases and J 6 bases, with 18 bases left between them. Germline lookup yields CDR1 GTSNPN and CDR2 SVGIG (reference sequence). The CDR3 spells CAWSVPRPTRGNEQFF. In DNA form, the CDR3 reads TGTGCCTGGAGTGTACCGAGGCCTACTAGAGGCAATGAGCAGTTCTTC.

The chain combines TRBV11-2 with TRBJ2-7; 10 nucleotides line up with TRBD2. The CDR3 is 15 residues long. With V trimmed by 7 bases and J by 4 bases, 10 bases remained unmatched. Germline values: CDR1 SGHAT, CDR2 FQNNGV. In nucleotides, the CDR3 is TGTGCCAGCATCGGGGTCGGACTAGCGGTTTACGAGCAGTACTTC. Translated: CASIGVGLAVYEQYF.

This clone showed up just once. This sequence joins TRBV18 and TRBJ2-3, with D uncertain. The CDR3 loop spans 17 amino acids. V lost 6 bases and J 1 base, leaving 20 bases between the germline ends. Germline V CDR1 and CDR2: KGHSH, LQKENI. DNA for the CDR3: TGTGCCAGCTCCGGGCCCGCATCGGGCAGAGGCACAGATACGCAGTATTTT. As protein: CASSGPASGRGTDTQYF.

V gene TRBV2 combines with J gene TRBJ2-5, with 8 bases fitting TRBD1. The germline V gene has CDR1 SNHLY and CDR2 FYNNEI. CDR3 size: 13 residues. V trimming: 7 bases; J trimming: 6 bases; junction bases outside the gene matches: 7. Here the CDR3 DNA reads TGTGCCAGCACGGGACAGGAGTTGAAGACCCAGTACTTC. Protein sequence: CASTGQELKTQYF.

The chain is built from TRBV10-3 and TRBJ2-7; the D call may be TRBD1 or TRBD2 (7 bases each). The CDR3 covers 11 residues. In germline, CDR1 is ENHRY, CDR2 SYGVKD. Trimming took off 11 bases at V and 5 bases at J, with 13 bases between the two ends. In nucleotides, the CDR3 is TGTGCCTTGGGAGGGGGCGACGAGCAGTACTTC. Protein: CALGGGDEQYF.

V is TRBV5-5 and J is TRBJ2-5; D is possibly TRBD2 (5 bases). This CDR3 contains 15 residues. Germline V CDR1 and CDR2: SGHKS, YYEKEE (reference sequence). Trimming left V 0 bases short and J 3 bases short, with 12 bases between. The CDR3 sequence is CASSLVGLREETQYF. CDR3 DNA: TGTGCCAGCAGCTTGGTTGGCCTGCGGGAAGAGACCCAGTACTTC. The variable domain in full, completed from reference TRBV5-5 and TRBJ2-5, reads DAGVTQSPTHLIKTRGQQVTLRCSPISGHKSVSWYQQVLGQGPQFIFQYYEKEERGRGNFPDRFSARQFPNYSSELNVNALLLGDSALYLCASSLVGLREETQYFGPGTRLLVL.

The chain couples TRBV25-1 to TRBJ1-1; D might be TRBD1 (5 bases). CDR1 is MGHDK, CDR2 SYGVNS, per germline. With 1 base removed from V and 1 base from J, the gap between germline ends came to 19 bases. This CDR3 region has 18 residues. In DNA, the CDR3 is TGTGCCAGCAGTGAATCTGGACCTTGGGACTTCCGGAACACTGAAGCTTTCTTT. It is translated as CASSESGPWDFRNTEAFF.

The CDR3 spells CASSPQPGLGTDTQYF. Here the CDR3 DNA reads TGTGCCAGCAGCCCCCAACCGGGACTCGGCACAGATACGCAGTATTTT. V is TRBV7-2 and J is TRBJ2-3, with a weak D call TRBD2 (6 bases). With 5 bases removed from V and 1 base from J, the gap between germline ends came to 16 bases. Germline values: CDR1 SGHTA, CDR2 FQGNSA. The CDR3 is 16 residues long.

The J gene is TRBJ1-1, the V gene TRBV27; D not resolved. V was shortened by 5 bases and J by 1 base, with 8 bases between the two germline ends. This CDR3 spans 13 amino acids. The germline V gene has CDR1 MNHEY and CDR2 SMNVEV (reference sequence). This CDR3 is CASSLTPNTEAFF. DNA of the CDR3: TGTGCCAGCAGTCTAACACCGAACACTGAAGCTTTCTTT.

V usage is TRBV29-1 and J usage is TRBJ1-3, with D perhaps matching TRBD1 (6 bases). Germline-derived CDR1 and CDR2 are SQVTM and ANQGSEA. This CDR3 contains 13 residues. V shed 7 bases and J shed 3 bases, with 13 bases lying between them. This CDR3 is CSADQGNGNTIYF. For the CDR3, the DNA is TGCAGCGCAGATCAGGGGAATGGAAACACCATATATTTT.

The chain carries TRBV2 and TRBJ2-1; no clear D gene. V was shortened by 5 bases and J by 6 bases, with 5 bases between the two germline ends. CDR1 SNHLY and CDR2 FYNNEI come from the germline V gene. The CDR3 is made up of 11 amino acids. The CDR3 region is CASSRINEQFF. The CDR3 region has the DNA TGTGCCAGCAGTCGAATCAATGAGCAGTTCTTC.

The rearrangement links TRBV28 to TRBJ1-6; 9 positions agree with TRBD1. The CDR3 contains 18 residues. With 7 bases clipped from V and 7 bases from J, the junction kept 17 bases outside the gene matches. Germline CDR1 and CDR2: MDHEN and SYDVKM. The chain's CDR3 is CASISPSPGTGFNSPLHF. In DNA form, the CDR3 reads TGTGCCAGCATCAGTCCGAGTCCCGGGACAGGGTTCAATTCACCCCTCCACTTT.

V and J are TRBV14 and TRBJ1-6; D may be TRBD1 (6 bases). Trimming cost V 4 bases and J 7 bases, with 11 bases left between them. Germline loops: CDR1 SGHDN, CDR2 FVKESK. The CDR3 is 14 residues long. The CDR3 bases are TGTGCCAGCAGCCTAGGGGGATTAAATTCACCCCTCCACTTT. Translated, it gives CASSLGGLNSPLHF.

The chain has TRBV9 and TRBJ2-7; TRBD2 matches 10 bases. CDR3 length equals 14 residues. Trimming cost V 0 bases and J 7 bases; bases outside gene matches: 4. Germline-derived CDR1 and CDR2 are SGDLS and YYNGEE. CDR3 region: CASSVGVAGGEQYF. CDR3 DNA sequence: TGTGCCAGCAGCGTAGGGGTAGCGGGGGGTGAGCAGTACTTC.

On this clone: Its ends do not fully match the called genes, so a read error is possible. Additional DNA sequences in this sample encode the identical CDR3. V and J are TRBV18 and TRBJ1-5, with 8 bases matching TRBD1. Per germline, CDR1 KGHSH and CDR2 LQKENI. This CDR3 has 14 amino acids. The CDR3 DNA reads TGTGCCAGCTCCCCACAGGGGGGGAATCAGCCCCAGCATTTT. This encodes CASSPQGGNQPQHF.

V and J are TRBV5-1 and TRBJ2-5, with TRBD2 matching 7 bases. V lost 0 bases, J lost 5 bases, and 10 bases stayed unmatched. Germline CDR1 and CDR2: SGHRS and YFSETQ. The CDR3 contains 16 residues. CDR3 protein: CASSLGVQGGPETQYF. The CDR3 region has the DNA TGCGCCAGCAGCTTGGGGGTCCAGGGAGGGCCCGAGACCCAGTACTTC. The full variable domain, in which reference TRBV5-1 and TRBJ2-5 provide the parts outside the CDR3, is KAGVTQTPRYLIKTRGQQVTLSCSPISGHRSVSWYQQTPGQGLQFLFEYFSETQRNKGNFPGRFSGRQFSNSRSEMNVSTLELGDSALYLCASSLGVQGGPETQYFGPGTRLLVL.

The V and J genes are TRBV4-3 and TRBJ1-5; 8 nucleotides line up with TRBD1. This CDR3 contains 16 residues. Unmatched junction bases numbered 2, after V lost 0 bases and J lost 1 base. The germline V gene has CDR1 LGHNA and CDR2 YSLEER. The CDR3 protein is CASSQEAGGSNQPQHF. The CDR3 DNA follows: TGCGCCAGCAGCCAAGAAGCAGGGGGCAGCAATCAGCCCCAGCATTTT.

V is TRBV5-1 and J is TRBJ2-5; D is ambiguous. Trimming left V 5 bases short and J 2 bases short, with 7 bases between. The germline V gene encodes CDR1 SGHRS and CDR2 YFSETQ. The CDR3 sequence is 12 residues long. CDR3 in DNA: TGCGCCAGCAGTATCGCTCAAGAGACCCAGTACTTC. It specifies CASSIAQETQYF.

V is TRBV5-1 and J is TRBJ2-1; either TRBD1 or TRBD2 may fit D (5 bases each). The V end lost 1 base, the J end lost 6 bases, and 14 bases lay between the germline ends. CDR1 SGHRS and CDR2 YFSETQ come from the germline V gene. The CDR3 covers 15 residues. The CDR3: CASSLLREIFNEQFF. The DNA of the CDR3 is TGCGCCAGCAGCTTGCTCAGGGAGATTTTCAATGAGCAGTTCTTC.

The gene calls are TRBV5-1 and TRBJ2-5; TRBD1 matches 9 bases. CDR3 length equals 16 residues. The V gene end was trimmed by 0 bases and the J gene end by 4 bases; junction bases not matched to a gene: 7. CDR1 and CDR2 from the germline V gene are SGHRS and YFSETQ. The CDR3 DNA is TGCGCCAGCAGCTTGGTAGGGACAGGGTTCGGAGAGACCCAGTACTTC. Translation gives CASSLVGTGFGETQYF.

The chain joins TRBV5-4 to TRBJ2-7, with 8 bases identical to TRBD2. V shed 5 bases and J 12 bases; nucleotides not matched to a gene: 13. Germline V gene sequence: CDR1 SGHNT, CDR2 YYREEE (reference sequence). This CDR3 has 13 amino acids. This CDR3 reads CASSLVHGGAWYF. The CDR3 DNA reads as TGTGCCAGCAGTCTGGTACACGGGGGGGCGTGGTACTTC.

The chain is built from TRBV19 and TRBJ2-3; D gene uncertain. Trimming took 8 bases from V and 4 from J, leaving 7 bases between them. The CDR3 spans 11 residues. CDR1 LNHDA and CDR2 SQIVND come from the germline V gene (reference sequence). CDR3 sequence (DNA): TGTGCCAGTGTCATGGCAGATACGCAGTATTTT. Its protein product is CASVMADTQYF. Full variable domain (remainder filled in from reference TRBV19 and TRBJ2-3): DGGITQSPKYLFRKEGQNVTLSCEQNLNHDAMYWYRQDPGQGLRLIYYSQIVNDFQKGDIAEGYSVSREKKESFPLTVTSAQKNPTAFYLCASVMADTQYFGPGTRLTVL.

The V gene is TRBV5-1, the J gene TRBJ2-5; no clear D gene. With 0 bases removed from V and 5 bases from J, the gap between germline ends came to 14 bases. Germline CDR1 reads SGHRS; CDR2 reads YFSETQ. The CDR3 has 15 amino acids. The DNA for the CDR3 is TGCGCCAGCAGCTTGGCCTTAGAGTTGGGGGAGACCCAGTACTTC. Translation: CASSLALELGETQYF.

The chain is built from TRBV28 and TRBJ2-2, with no clear D. The germline CDR1 and CDR2 sequences are MDHEN and SYDVKM. With 3 bases removed from V and 6 bases from J, the gap between germline ends came to 8 bases. The CDR3 totals 13 residues. The CDR3 nucleotides read TGTGCCAGCAGTTTCCCTGGATCCGGGGAGCTGTTTTTT. Amino acids: CASSFPGSGELFF. The whole variable domain, remainder taken from reference TRBV28 and TRBJ2-2, is DVKVTQSSRYLVKRTGEKVFLECVQDMDHENMFWYRQDPGLGLRLIYFSYDVKMKEKGDIPEGYSVSREKKERFSLILESASTNQTSMYLCASSFPGSGELFFGEGSRLTVL.

The chain is built from TRBV6-5 and TRBJ1-1; the match to TRBD1 covers 8 bases. The ends lost 8 bases at V and 6 bases at J; junction bases unmatched: 11. The CDR3 covers 14 residues. The germline gives CDR1 MNHEY, CDR2 SVGAGI. In nucleotides, the CDR3 is TGTGCCAGCCGACGGGGACAGGCCCTATCTGAAGCTTTCTTT. Protein product: CASRRGQALSEAFF.

V usage is TRBV6-8 and J usage is TRBJ2-2; D is possibly TRBD1 or TRBD2 (5 bases each). The ends were cut back, 5 bases at V and 0 bases at J, with 19 bases in the middle. Germline CDR1 MNHGY, CDR2 SAAAGT. This CDR3 contains 18 residues. CDR3 in DNA: TGTGCCAGCAGTCACCGGGTCATCGGGACCTCGAACACCGGGGAGCTGTTTTTT. Residues: CASSHRVIGTSNTGELFF.